This record covers a single T cell receptor (beta chain). This sample is drawn from a study of blood T cell repertoires in COVID-19. Study at large: Samples of COVID-19 (acute and convalescent) were obtained from the United States, Italy and Spain.

As processed by the authors: Estimation of nucleated cell counts was performed using reference gene primer amplification. The method was immunoSEQ multiplex PCR; TCRdb's version includes in-frame clones alone and lacks a portion of them. V, J and clone size were drawn from that table, and D and trimming were deduced from the DNA. This sample has fewer than 100,000 clones; 65% to 90% occur once, and the top ten carry roughly 9.6%. Seattle cases were enrolled at active infection and followed longitudinally. Germline-derived CDR1 and CDR2 are MNHEY and SMNVEV (reference sequence). V lost 0 bases and J lost 3, with 9 bases in between. CDR3 size: 15 residues.

The receptor was derived from a man aged 50-60 years with COVID-19, enrolled during active disease. The material sequenced was peripheral blood. The chain combines TRBV27 with TRBJ1-3; no clear D gene. DNA for the CDR3: TGTGCCAGCAGTTTATCTCCCGGGTTTGGAAACACCATATATTTT. It encodes CASSLSPGFGNTIYF.